This entry features one TCR beta chain sequence. The antigen remains unidentified. The CDR3 length is 14 residues. In germline, CDR1 is MNHEY, CDR2 SMNVEV (reference sequence). V shed 6 bases, J shed 5 bases, and the junction held 6 bases outside the gene matches. This sample was taken from a study of shared clonotypes between healthy human individuals. Study-level points and caveats: Among donors, the sharing of clonotypes was expected to be influenced by sequencing depth.

The donor cohort consisted entirely of Caucasian adults residing in Nashville, Tennessee. For each subset, genomic DNA was distributed in equal portions over several immunoSEQ plates. Sequenced by immunoSEQ multiplex PCR; TCRdb stores in-frame clones only, minus some. The table lists 2 million to 2.5 million clones, around 95% of them singletons, with over 0.1% in the top ten. This receptor was identified in a man aged 18 to 35 in good health. The sequenced material came from naive CD4+ T cells sorted from blood. Subset reported: CD45RA+ positively selected. This sequence joins TRBV27 and TRBJ1-4; 7 nucleotides agree with TRBD1. The CDR3 protein is CASSEQGWNEKLFF. In DNA form, the CDR3 reads TGTGCCAGCAGCGAACAGGGGTGGAATGAAAAACTGTTTTTT.